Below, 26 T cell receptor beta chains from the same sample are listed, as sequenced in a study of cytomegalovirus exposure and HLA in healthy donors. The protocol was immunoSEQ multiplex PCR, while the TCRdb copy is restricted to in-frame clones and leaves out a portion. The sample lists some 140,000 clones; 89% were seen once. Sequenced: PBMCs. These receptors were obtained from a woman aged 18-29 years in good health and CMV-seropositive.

The CDR3, as DNA: TGTGCCAGCAGCCTAGAGAGGGTGGACTATGGCTACACCTTC. Its translation is CASSLERVDYGYTF. This chain joins TRBV13 and TRBJ1-2; D is unresolved. Trimming took off 5 bases at V and 3 bases at J, with 13 bases between the two ends. This CDR3 has 14 amino acids. Per germline, CDR1 PRHDT and CDR2 FYEKMQ (reference sequence).

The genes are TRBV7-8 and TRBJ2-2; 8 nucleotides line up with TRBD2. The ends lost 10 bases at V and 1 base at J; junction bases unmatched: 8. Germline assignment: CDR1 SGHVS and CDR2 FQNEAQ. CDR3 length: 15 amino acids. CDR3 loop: CATPKRGRNTGELFF. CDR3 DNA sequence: TGTGCCACCCCCAAGCGGGGGAGGAACACCGGGGAGCTGTTTTTT.

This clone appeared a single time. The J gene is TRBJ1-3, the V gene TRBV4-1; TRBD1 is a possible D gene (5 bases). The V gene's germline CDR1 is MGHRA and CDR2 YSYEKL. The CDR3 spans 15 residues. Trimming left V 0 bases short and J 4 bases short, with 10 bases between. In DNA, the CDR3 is TGCGCCAGCAGCCAAGATTCAGGGATCGGAAACACCATATATTTT. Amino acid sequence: CASSQDSGIGNTIYF.

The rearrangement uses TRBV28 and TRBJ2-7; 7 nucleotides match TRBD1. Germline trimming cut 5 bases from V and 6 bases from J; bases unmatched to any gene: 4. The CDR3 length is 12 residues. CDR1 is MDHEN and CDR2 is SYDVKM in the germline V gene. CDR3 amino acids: CASSRRGREQYF. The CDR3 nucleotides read TGTGCCAGCAGTCGAAGGGGGCGCGAGCAGTACTTC.

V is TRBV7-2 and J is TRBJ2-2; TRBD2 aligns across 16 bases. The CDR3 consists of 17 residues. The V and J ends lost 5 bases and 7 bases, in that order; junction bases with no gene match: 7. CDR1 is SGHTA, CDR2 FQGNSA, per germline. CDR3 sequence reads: CASSLGLAGGHGGELFF. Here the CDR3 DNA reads TGTGCCAGCAGCCTGGGACTAGCGGGGGGGCACGGCGGGGAGCTGTTTTTT.

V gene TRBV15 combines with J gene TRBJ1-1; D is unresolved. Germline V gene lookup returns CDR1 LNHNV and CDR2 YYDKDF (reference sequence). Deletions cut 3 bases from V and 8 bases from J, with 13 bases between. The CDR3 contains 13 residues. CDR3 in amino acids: CATSSRGPSEAFF. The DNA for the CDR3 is TGTGCCACCAGCAGTCGCGGGCCGTCGGAAGCTTTCTTT.

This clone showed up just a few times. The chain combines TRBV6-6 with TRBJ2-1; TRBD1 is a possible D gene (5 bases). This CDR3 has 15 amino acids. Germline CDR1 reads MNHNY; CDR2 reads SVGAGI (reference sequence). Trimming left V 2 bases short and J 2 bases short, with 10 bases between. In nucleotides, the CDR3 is TGTGCCAGCAGTTACCCGACAGCTGCCTACAATGAGCAGTTCTTC. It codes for CASSYPTAAYNEQFF.

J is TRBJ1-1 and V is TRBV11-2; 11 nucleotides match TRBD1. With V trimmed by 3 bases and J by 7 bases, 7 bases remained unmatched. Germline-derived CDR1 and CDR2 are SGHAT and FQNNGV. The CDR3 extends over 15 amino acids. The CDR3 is CASSFVGQGAGEAFF. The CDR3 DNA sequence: TGTGCCAGCAGCTTCGTTGGACAGGGGGCGGGTGAAGCTTTCTTT.

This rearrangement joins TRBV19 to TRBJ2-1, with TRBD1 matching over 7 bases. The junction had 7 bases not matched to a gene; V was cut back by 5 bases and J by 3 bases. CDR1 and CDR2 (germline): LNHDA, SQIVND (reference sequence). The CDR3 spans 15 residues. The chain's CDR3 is CASSSNRGSYNEQFF. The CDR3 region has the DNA TGTGCCAGTAGTTCGAACAGGGGAAGCTACAATGAGCAGTTCTTC. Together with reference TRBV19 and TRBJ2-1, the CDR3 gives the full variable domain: DGGITQSPKYLFRKEGQNVTLSCEQNLNHDAMYWYRQDPGQGLRLIYYSQIVNDFQKGDIAEGYSVSREKKESFPLTVTSAQKNPTAFYLCASSSNRGSYNEQFFGPGTRLTVL.

CDR3 residues: CASSGTGGPYNEQFF. The CDR3 bases are TGTGCCAGCAGTGGTACTGGCGGCCCCTACAATGAGCAGTTCTTC. V is TRBV6-4 and J is TRBJ2-1; unclear D gene. The CDR3 contains 15 residues. CDR1 MRHNA and CDR2 SNTAGT come from the germline V gene. With 4 bases removed from V and 2 bases from J, the gap between germline ends came to 12 bases.

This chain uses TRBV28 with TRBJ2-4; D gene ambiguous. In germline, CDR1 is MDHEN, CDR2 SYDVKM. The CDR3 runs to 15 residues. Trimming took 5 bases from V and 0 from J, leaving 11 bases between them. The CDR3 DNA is TGTGCCAGCAGTAGCCCCCTTCCAGCCAAAAACATTCAGTACTTC. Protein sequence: CASSSPLPAKNIQYF.

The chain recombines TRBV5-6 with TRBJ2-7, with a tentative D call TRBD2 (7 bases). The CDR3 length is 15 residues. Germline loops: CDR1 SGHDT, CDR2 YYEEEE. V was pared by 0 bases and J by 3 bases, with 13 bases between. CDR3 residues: CASSLAGGIYYEQYF. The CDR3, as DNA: TGTGCCAGCAGCTTGGCGGGGGGCATCTACTACGAGCAGTACTTC. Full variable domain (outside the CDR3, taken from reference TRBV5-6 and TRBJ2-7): DAGVTQSPTHLIKTRGQQVTLRCSPKSGHDTVSWYQQALGQGPQFIFQYYEEEERQRGNFPDRFSGHQFPNYSSELNVNALLLGDSALYLCASSLAGGIYYEQYFGPGTRLTVT.

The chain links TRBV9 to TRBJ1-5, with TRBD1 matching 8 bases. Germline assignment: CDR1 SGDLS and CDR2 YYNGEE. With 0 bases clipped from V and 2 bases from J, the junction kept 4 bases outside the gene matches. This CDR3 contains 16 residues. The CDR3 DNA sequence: TGTGCCAGCAGCGTAGGGCGACAGGGGCGCAATCAGCCCCAGCATTTT. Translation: CASSVGRQGRNQPQHF.

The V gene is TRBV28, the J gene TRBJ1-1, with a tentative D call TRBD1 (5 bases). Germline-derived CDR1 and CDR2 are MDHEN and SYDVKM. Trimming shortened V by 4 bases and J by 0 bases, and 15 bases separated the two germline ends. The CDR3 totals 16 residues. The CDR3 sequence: CASSSPRVRMNTEAFF. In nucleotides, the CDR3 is TGTGCCAGCAGTTCCCCCAGGGTTCGGATGAACACTGAAGCTTTCTTT.

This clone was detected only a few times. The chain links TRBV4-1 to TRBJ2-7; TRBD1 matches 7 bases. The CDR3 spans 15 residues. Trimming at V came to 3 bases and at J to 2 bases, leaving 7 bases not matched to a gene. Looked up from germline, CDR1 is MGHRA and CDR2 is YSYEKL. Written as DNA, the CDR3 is TGCGCCAGCAGCCACCAGACAGGGCGCCCCTACGAGCAGTACTTC. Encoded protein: CASSHQTGRPYEQYF.

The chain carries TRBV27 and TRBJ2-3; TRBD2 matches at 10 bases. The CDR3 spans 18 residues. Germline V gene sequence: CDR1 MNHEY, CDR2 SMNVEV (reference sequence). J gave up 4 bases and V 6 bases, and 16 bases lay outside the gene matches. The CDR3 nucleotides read TGTGCCAGCAGCCCGAGAAGCGGGGGGGCCCTTCATCCAGATACGCAGTATTTT. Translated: CASSPRSGGALHPDTQYF.

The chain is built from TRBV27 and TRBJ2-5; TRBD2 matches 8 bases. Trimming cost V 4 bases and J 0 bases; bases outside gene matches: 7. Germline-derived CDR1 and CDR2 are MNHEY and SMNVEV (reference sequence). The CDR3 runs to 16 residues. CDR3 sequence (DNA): TGTGCCAGCAGTTCCACTAGCGGACGCCACCAAGAGACCCAGTACTTC. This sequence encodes CASSSTSGRHQETQYF.

The CDR3 nucleotides are TGCGCCAGCAGCTTGGAGACAGTGAACACTGAAGCTTTCTTT. This codes for CASSLETVNTEAFF. The V and J genes are TRBV5-1 and TRBJ1-1; the D gene is possibly TRBD1 (5 bases). V was pared by 0 bases and J by 0 bases, with 6 bases between. The CDR3 runs to 14 residues. The germline gives CDR1 SGHRS, CDR2 YFSETQ.

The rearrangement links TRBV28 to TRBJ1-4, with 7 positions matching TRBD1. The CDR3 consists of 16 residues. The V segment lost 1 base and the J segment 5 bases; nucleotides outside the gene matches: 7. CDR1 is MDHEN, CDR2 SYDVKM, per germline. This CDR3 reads CASSLLDRASNEKLFF. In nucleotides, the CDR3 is TGTGCCAGCAGTTTATTAGACAGGGCATCGAATGAAAAACTGTTTTTT.

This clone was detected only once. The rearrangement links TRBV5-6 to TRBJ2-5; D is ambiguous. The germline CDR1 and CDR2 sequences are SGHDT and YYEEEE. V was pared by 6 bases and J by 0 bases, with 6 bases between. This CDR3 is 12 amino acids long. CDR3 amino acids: CASNYNQETQYF. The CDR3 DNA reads TGTGCCAGCAATTATAACCAAGAGACCCAGTACTTC.

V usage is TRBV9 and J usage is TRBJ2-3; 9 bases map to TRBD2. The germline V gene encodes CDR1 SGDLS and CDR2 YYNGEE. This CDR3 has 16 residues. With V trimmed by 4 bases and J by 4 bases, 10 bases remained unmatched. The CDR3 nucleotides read TGTGCCAGCAGCCTCTTTAGCGGGGGCGGTGCAGATACGCAGTATTTT. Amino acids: CASSLFSGGGADTQYF.

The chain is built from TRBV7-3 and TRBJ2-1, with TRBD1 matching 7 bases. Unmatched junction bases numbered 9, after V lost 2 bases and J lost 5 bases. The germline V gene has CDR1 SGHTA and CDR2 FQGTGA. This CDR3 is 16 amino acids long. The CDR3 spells CASSLRPTGINNEQFF. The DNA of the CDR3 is TGTGCCAGCAGCTTACGTCCGACAGGGATAAACAATGAGCAGTTCTTC.

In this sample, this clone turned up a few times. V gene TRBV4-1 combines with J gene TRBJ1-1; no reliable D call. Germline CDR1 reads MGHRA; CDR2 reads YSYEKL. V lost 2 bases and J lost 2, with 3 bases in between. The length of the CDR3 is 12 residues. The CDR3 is CASSQLNTEAFF. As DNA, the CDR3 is TGCGCCAGCAGCCAACTAAACACTGAAGCTTTCTTT.

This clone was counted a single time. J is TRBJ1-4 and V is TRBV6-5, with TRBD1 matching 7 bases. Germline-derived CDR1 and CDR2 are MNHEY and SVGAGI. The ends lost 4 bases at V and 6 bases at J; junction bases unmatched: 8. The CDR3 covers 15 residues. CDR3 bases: TGTGCCAGCAGTTCATACAGGGGAGCACATGAAAAACTGTTTTTT. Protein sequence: CASSSYRGAHEKLFF.

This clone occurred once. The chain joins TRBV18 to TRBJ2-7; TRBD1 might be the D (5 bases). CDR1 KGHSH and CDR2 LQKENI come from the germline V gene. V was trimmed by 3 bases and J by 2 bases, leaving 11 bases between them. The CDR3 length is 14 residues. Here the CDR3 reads CASSPLTAAYEQYF. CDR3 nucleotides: TGTGCCAGCTCACCCCTGACAGCAGCCTACGAGCAGTACTTC.

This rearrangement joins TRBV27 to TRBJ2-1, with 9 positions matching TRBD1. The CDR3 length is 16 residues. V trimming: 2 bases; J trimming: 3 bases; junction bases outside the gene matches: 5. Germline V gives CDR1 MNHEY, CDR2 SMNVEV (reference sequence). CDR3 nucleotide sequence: TGTGCCAGCAGTTTACACCGGGACAGGGTCTACAATGAGCAGTTCTTC. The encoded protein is CASSLHRDRVYNEQFF.